What follows describes a single T cell receptor (beta chain). The sample comes from a study of blood T cell repertoires in COVID-19. Study details: Acute and convalescent COVID-19 specimens originated in the United States, Italy and Spain. PBMCs, B-cell-depleted T cells, or T cells provided the cDNA or gDNA that made up the material.

During active infection, Seattle patients enrolled and were then monitored through disease. Per the original data handling: Estimates of nucleated cell counts were drawn from the amplification of reference gene primers. The table came from immunoSEQ multiplex PCR; TCRdb's copy has only in-frame clones and leaves some out. V and J calls and clone size come straight from that table; D and trimming were deduced from the DNA. Found here are approximately 340,000 clones, 87% of them singletons; the top ten hold around 10%. There are 13 residues in the CDR3. Germline loops: CDR1 MNHEY, CDR2 SVGAGI. V lost 5 bases, J lost 5 bases, and 3 bases stayed unmatched.

This sequence originates from a man aged 30 to 39 with COVID-19, enrolled during active disease. The specimen was peripheral blood. The rearrangement joins TRBV6-5 to TRBJ1-1; 9 bases align to TRBD1. The CDR3 bases are TGTGCCAGCAGTAGGACAGGGGAGACTGAAGCTTTCTTT. Translated, it gives CASSRTGETEAFF.